One and the same sample provided the 17 T cell receptor beta chains below, sequenced in a study of OX40 agonist ivuxolimab in advanced cancers. Clones were sequenced by immunoSEQ multiplex PCR, and TCRdb holds only the in-frame ones, with some missing. Found here are just under 75,000 clones, about nine tenths of them singletons; the top ten hold roughly 0.5%. The sequencing used CD4+ or CD8+ T cells sorted from blood, collected in a trial of the OX40 agonist ivuxolimab. These receptors were taken from an adult with an advanced solid tumor such as melanoma, head and neck, liver or kidney cancer.

Comments on this clone: The junction departs from germline at one end; a sequencing error may be responsible. The rearrangement uses TRBV7-7 and TRBJ2-7, with D possibly being TRBD2 (6 bases). Germline CDR1 is SSHAT and CDR2 is FNYEAQ (reference sequence). The CDR3 loop spans 13 amino acids. The CDR3 here is CASSQDYNYEQYF. The CDR3 DNA follows: TGTGCTAGCAGCCAGGACTATAACTACGAGCAGTACTTC.

This chain uses TRBV5-8 with TRBJ1-4; no clear D gene. The germline V and J ends were trimmed by 2 bases and 7 bases, with 12 bases remaining between them. Germline V gene sequence: CDR1 SGHTS, CDR2 YDEGEE. This CDR3 spans 14 amino acids. Here the CDR3 DNA reads TGTGCCAGCAGCTTTAGACGGACGGCTGAAAAACTGTTTTTT. As protein: CASSFRRTAEKLFF.

The chain is built from TRBV7-2 and TRBJ2-1; 11 bases map to TRBD1. The J segment lost 9 bases and the V segment lost 5 bases, leaving 18 bases of the junction unmatched. Germline CDR1 is SGHTA and CDR2 is FQGNSA. The CDR3 sequence is 18 residues long. Here the CDR3 DNA reads TGTGCCAGCAGCCCCCACGGCCCGGGACAGGGGGTGACAAGTGAGCAGTTCTTC. Translated: CASSPHGPGQGVTSEQFF.

The V gene is TRBV4-1, the J gene TRBJ1-1; D remains unclear. Trimming shortened V by 1 base and J by 1 base, and 10 bases separated the two germline ends. Germline V gives CDR1 MGHRA, CDR2 YSYEKL. This CDR3 comprises 15 residues. The CDR3 coding sequence is TGCGCCAGCAGCCAAGGTCTCAGGTCGAACACTGAAGCTTTCTTT. This codes for CASSQGLRSNTEAFF.

This sequence joins TRBV30 and TRBJ1-4, with D perhaps matching TRBD1 (6 bases). Germline CDR1 and CDR2: GTSNPN and SVGIG (reference sequence). Trimming shortened V by 7 bases and J by 7 bases, and 22 bases separated the two germline ends. The CDR3 contains 15 residues. CDR3 sequence reads: CASQGPFNSREKLFF. In nucleotides, the CDR3 is TGTGCCTCCCAGGGGCCGTTTAACTCACGTGAAAAACTGTTTTTT.

The chain couples TRBV4-3 to TRBJ1-2; TRBD1 matches 7 bases. The CDR3 covers 15 residues. Germline CDR1 is LGHNA and CDR2 is YSLEER. V lost 1 base and J lost 1; bases outside the gene matches: 3. The CDR3 DNA follows: TGCGCCAGCAGCCAAGTGCACAGGGGTAACTATGGCTACACCTTC. Encoded protein: CASSQVHRGNYGYTF.

V gene TRBV10-3 combines with J gene TRBJ2-1, with 7 bases fitting TRBD1. The ends lost 4 bases at V and 5 bases at J; junction bases unmatched: 5. The CDR3 covers 14 residues. Germline V lookup: CDR1 ENHRY, CDR2 SYGVKD. CDR3 in amino acids: CAISGIQGDNEQFF. As DNA, the CDR3 is TGTGCCATCAGTGGTATTCAGGGGGACAATGAGCAGTTCTTC.

The J gene is TRBJ1-1, the V gene TRBV9; 7 bases are a match to TRBD1. CDR1 and CDR2 from the germline V gene are SGDLS and YYNGEE. CDR3 length: 15 amino acids. With V trimmed by 0 bases and J by 1 base, 3 bases remained unmatched. CDR3: CASSVADRWNTEAFF. DNA of the CDR3: TGTGCCAGCAGCGTAGCGGACAGGTGGAACACTGAAGCTTTCTTT.

The chain is built from TRBV5-4 and TRBJ2-2; D is unresolved. The V gene's germline CDR1 is SGHNT and CDR2 YYREEE (reference sequence). V was pared by 0 bases and J by 1 base, with 7 bases between. The CDR3 loop spans 15 amino acids. CDR3 residues: CASSLDPRNTGELFF. In nucleotides, the CDR3 is TGTGCCAGCAGCTTGGATCCCAGGAACACCGGGGAGCTGTTTTTT.

This clone was counted once. The chain uses TRBV5-1 and TRBJ2-7; unclear D gene. The ends were cut back, 4 bases at V and 3 bases at J, with 14 bases in the middle. CDR3 size: 14 residues. CDR1 is SGHRS and CDR2 is YFSETQ in the germline V gene. The CDR3 region has the DNA TGCGCCAGCAGCCCAGATCCGGAGTTCTACGAGCAGTACTTC. It translates to CASSPDPEFYEQYF.

This chain connects TRBV2 to TRBJ2-3, with 7 positions matching TRBD1. The CDR3 runs 14 residues. Germline V gives CDR1 SNHLY, CDR2 FYNNEI. With V trimmed by 8 bases and J by 2 bases, 7 bases remained unmatched. The CDR3 sequence: CASRSDRATDTQYF. The CDR3 DNA is TGTGCCAGCCGGTCCGACAGGGCCACAGATACGCAGTATTTT.

This clone was seen a handful of times. The chain recombines TRBV30 with TRBJ1-5, with TRBD1 as a possible D gene (6 bases). Germline values: CDR1 GTSNPN, CDR2 SVGIG (reference sequence). The germline V and J ends were trimmed by 5 bases and 3 bases, with 17 bases remaining between them. This CDR3 contains 15 residues. The CDR3: CAWGLSGGANQPQHF. CDR3 in DNA: TGTGCCTGGGGGCTCTCTGGGGGGGCCAATCAGCCCCAGCATTTT. The full variable domain, with the rest looked up from reference TRBV30 and TRBJ1-5, is SQTIHQWPATLVQPVGSPLSLECTVEGTSNPNLYWYRQAAGRGLQLLFYSVGIGQISSEVPQNLSASRPQDRQFILSSKKLLLSDSGFYLCAWGLSGGANQPQHFGDGTRLSIL.

The V gene is TRBV4-1, the J gene TRBJ2-1; D gene uncertain. CDR1 is MGHRA and CDR2 is YSYEKL in the germline V gene. The length of the CDR3 is 17 residues. Trimming removed 0 bases at V and 2 bases at J, with 14 bases between. Written as DNA, the CDR3 is TGCGCCAGCAGCCAAGAAGGAGTACAACGACCCTACAATGAGCAGTTCTTC. Translated: CASSQEGVQRPYNEQFF.

This clone was detected only once. V usage is TRBV19 and J usage is TRBJ2-6; the D gene is possibly TRBD1 (6 bases). Trimming pared 6 bases from V and 8 bases from J, leaving 17 bases between. CDR1 and CDR2 from the germline V gene are LNHDA and SQIVND (reference sequence). CDR3 length equals 15 residues. The CDR3 sequence: CASRTGDPGSNVLTF. The CDR3 DNA follows: TGTGCCAGTAGGACAGGTGATCCTGGCTCCAACGTCCTGACTTTC.

The chain couples TRBV30 to TRBJ2-1; D remains ambiguous. The CDR3 totals 11 residues. The V end lost 5 bases, the J end lost 7 bases, and 9 bases lay between the germline ends. Germline V gives CDR1 GTSNPN, CDR2 SVGIG (reference sequence). This chain's CDR3 is CAWAPGNEQFF. For the CDR3, the DNA is TGTGCCTGGGCCCCAGGAAATGAGCAGTTCTTC.

The V gene is TRBV5-1, the J gene TRBJ2-1, with 8 bases aligning to TRBD2. Germline values: CDR1 SGHRS, CDR2 YFSETQ. The V gene end was trimmed by 7 bases and the J gene end by 3 bases; junction bases not matched to a gene: 12. This CDR3 is built from 16 residues. The CDR3 nucleotides are TGCGCCAGCCGAGCGGGAGATTCAGCTATCTACAATGAGCAGTTCTTC. Its protein is CASRAGDSAIYNEQFF.

Concerning this clone: Sequence at one end of the junction differs from germline and may be a read error. The chain is built from TRBV7-2 and TRBJ2-7; 11 bases fit TRBD1. This CDR3 is built from 12 residues. Germline V gene data show CDR1 as SGHTA and CDR2 as FQGNSA. The CDR3 DNA reads as TGTGCCAGCAGCTTCCCGGGACAGGGGGTTCTCTTC. Protein product: CASSFPGQGVLF.